This TCR beta chain was retrieved from a study of cytomegalovirus exposure and HLA in healthy donors (dated by TCRdb to 2017 to 2019). Concerning the study at large: An earlier analysis of some 620 of the donors reported 250 to 350 Gb of sequence data and 117 million unique TCR beta sequences obtained from about 200 million T cells. Besides the first cohort of 550 to 750 subjects, a separate validation cohort made up of roughly 120 different subjects was used. An earlier analysis of approximately 630 of the donors applied high-throughput TCR beta sequencing to assess whether each TCR beta V gene segment acted as functional or pseudogenic. Class I and class II HLA loci were covered by the typing at four-digit resolution. All discovery cohort repertoires had been generated using a single sequencing platform. Of the 398 genotyped donors, roughly 85% fell in the genetic ancestry cluster associated with self-reported Caucasian donors. Typing coverage differed by locus: A, B, C, DRB1 and DQB1 were typed in roughly 629-630 donors, DQA1 in 522, DPA1 in 600 to 610, and DPB1 in around 490. The study aimed to test whether signatures of past pathogen exposure could be identified by cataloging public T cell receptors. A later genetic analysis took genome-wide SNP genotypes for about three fifths of the 666 donors and used that subset as a discovery cohort. Rather than using new phenotypic data, the later analysis identified candidate immune exposures from TCR beta sequences and from how often those sequences occurred across donors. Across 398 genotyped donors of the cohort, an average of about 220,000 unique TCR beta nucleotide sequences per donor were sequenced, and roughly 20% of those sequences were non-productive. High-throughput TCR immunosequencing, statistical association of individual TCRs with disease status, and machine learning were combined to predict cytomegalovirus infection status. Alongside the repertoire data, information on donor age, sex, ethnicity and CMV serostatus was compiled. An early release that covered about 600 HLA-typed donors contained approximately 300 gigabases of sequencing data and about 93 million unique TCR sequences. A later analysis re-analyzed previously published TCR beta repertoires from 500 to 700 donors and added high-resolution HLA genotyping to study TCR occurrence patterns. About five DR-DQ haplotypes were treated as single units for association and clustering because of strong linkage in the cohort. The T cell repertoires of 666 subjects were profiled by immunosequencing and related to cytomegalovirus serostatus. General study outcomes and caveats: Because counts were too low, about 18 rarely observed V segments, including chromosome 9 orphons, were excluded from the earlier analysis of around 640 of the donors. The classifier was reported to diagnose cytomegalovirus status with high specificity and sensitivity in both the original and validation cohorts. Because some donors lacked HLA typing at each locus, the association tests relied only on the typed subset. In an earlier analysis of some 640 of the donors, most TCR beta V segments were observed in productive rearrangements about 90% or about 30% of the time, broadly matching IMGT annotations. Most TCR sequences were seen in very few donors, while some public TCRs were found in many individuals. A few of the identified cytomegalovirus-associated TCR beta chains were confirmed in vitro to be specific for cytomegalovirus antigens. The authors suggested that the approach could potentially be extended to other disease states and immunological phenotypes. Linkage disequilibrium might explain the correlated functional status among segregating V segments, but an unknown experimental factor could not be ruled out. This cohort had only TCR beta chains sequenced, and the lack of alpha or paired-chain data limited which features could be detected. A further reported finding was that TCR beta sequences accurately predicted the HLA-A and HLA-B alleles for most subjects in the first cohort. Roughly uniform sequencing depth across donors was assumed in presence/absence analyses, although this assumption may not hold. Assigning TCR associations to individual alleles was difficult when HLA alleles, especially DR and DQ, strongly co-occurred. In a later analysis, the rate of TCR association differed among HLA loci, with DRB1 alleles having the most associated TCRs and HLA-C alleles having the fewest. Because the 87-base-pair reads could not distinguish some IMGT-functional V segments, including TRBV6-2 and TRBV6-3, those segments were excluded. In a later genetic analysis, fewer N-insertions in productive TCRs were reported among donors in an Asian-associated ancestry cluster than the roughly 700-donor mean. In a later analysis, HLA-associated TCR beta chains were found to be more clonally expanded and to have lower generation probabilities than equally common non-associated chains. A later analysis found that most CMV-associated TCR beta chains appeared HLA-restricted, with HLA associations seemingly driven largely by CMV exposure. In a later analysis, several top co-occurrence clusters were reported to appear linked to parvovirus B19, influenza, CMV and Epstein-Barr virus. In the study, some 160 TCR beta chains were listed as associated with cytomegalovirus. An association between a missense DCLRE1C variant and V-gene and J-gene trimming of TCR beta chains was found in a later genetic analysis and replicated in an independent cohort. A cluster of highly shared sequence variants was judged likely to be a technical artifact of the sequencing pipeline. Specific HLA alleles were associated with 15,000 to 20,000 TCR beta sequences at a false discovery rate of 0.05 in a later analysis. CMV serostatus was the only immune exposure information available for the cohort.

For this clone: There is no known antigen for this receptor. Within one base of it there is no much larger clone, and no base qualities were kept.

The cohort comprised some 680 healthy bone marrow donors. Cohort members were all nominally healthy when sampled, although unrecorded immune exposures were likely present. The donor was CMV seropositive and was included in the group of 250 to 350 seropositive cohort members. A peripheral blood sample was collected from each donor, and TCR beta sequencing was performed on peripheral blood mononuclear cells. Genomic DNA was extracted from the blood cell samples with the Qiagen DNeasy Blood Extraction Kit. The V end gives up 4 bases and the J end 6 bases, leaving 2 bases in the junction not matched to a gene. CDR3 length: 14 amino acids, cysteine to phenylalanine. Here the CDR3 DNA is all that survives: 42 bases in frame from base 1. In the germline V gene (reference sequence), CDR1 corresponds to SGHNT and CDR2 to YYREEE. The library relied on the immunoSEQ multiplex PCR assay. For the multiplex PCR, a mixture combining 60 forward primers for TCR Vbeta segments and 13 reverse primers for TCR Jbeta segments was used. A multiplex PCR assay on genomic DNA amplified the CDR3 region of rearranged TCR beta genes. On the Illumina HiSeq System, the amplified TCR beta libraries were sequenced as 87-base-pair reads. Processing in the source paper ran as follows. Across the 700 or so repertoires, a later analysis counted approximately 83 million unique TCR beta chains, approximately 12 million of which were shared by at least two donors. To remove PCR and sequencing errors, raw reads were error-corrected and collapsed into unique sequences using a nearest-neighbor algorithm that merged closely related sequences. To assign V, D and J gene segments, CDR3 sequences were aligned to IMGT reference sequences. For a sequence to be retained, a match of at least six nucleotides to both a V gene segment and a J gene segment was required. A rearrangement was called productive if the CDR3 had no stop codons and remained in frame with V and J, and every other rearrangement was called non-productive. Following IMGT convention, CDR3 was defined as the stretch from the second conserved V-encoded cysteine to the conserved J-encoded phenylalanine. Sequences without an unambiguous match to a single V gene segment were excluded from the earlier analysis of almost 600 of the donors. In an earlier analysis of 587 of the donors, a V segment was called functional when productive rearrangements were above 56.7%, and segregating when the standard deviation between donors exceeded 5%. To diagnose cytomegalovirus status from the catalog of TCR beta chain sequences, a statistical classification framework was built. In a later analysis, TCR nucleotide sequences were compared against IMGT/GENE-DB human TR gene sequences so that V and J genes could be assigned. Using the TCRdist pipeline, a later analysis assigned CDR3 sequences along with most-parsimonious VDJ recombination scenarios. In a later analysis, each TCR beta chain was defined by its CDR3 amino acid sequence together with its V-gene family, and reads lacking a unique V-gene family were excluded. A later analysis removed several hundred highly shared, low-generation-probability nucleotide sequences to deal with suspected cross-contamination and a sequencing artifact. For each public chain, a later analysis derived a clonal expansion index from normalized ranks of inferred template counts within each repertoire. In a later analysis, generation probabilities were computed with a VDJ recombination model fitted to out-of-frame rearrangements, and the resulting probabilities were checked against IGoR. Hypergeometric tests were used in a later analysis to score TCR-TCR, TCR-HLA and TCR-CMV co-occurrence, with a repertoire-size bias correction applied to the TCR pairs. To estimate false discovery rates, a later analysis permuted the HLA or CMV assignments 20 times. In a later analysis, co-occurring TCRs were grouped with DBSCAN, and TCRdist sequence similarity was added when clustering was performed within HLA-allele-positive subsets. Co-occurrence clustering excluded repertoires with fewer than 30,000 or more than 120,000 public chains, plus five with anomalous nucleotide sharing. TCRdb carries this immuneACCESS record with in-frame sequences only. Its versions omit some clonotypes, under half of them owing to an unresolved V gene in the studies checked, with the rest unexplained. That table furnishes V, J and clone size, whereas the DNA furnished D and trimming. The sample table lists approximately 200,000 clones, just under 80% of them with a count of one. About 6% of the sample rests with the top ten.

Material: PBMCs. The V gene is TRBV5-4 and the J gene is TRBJ2-1; 12 bases in the middle match TRBD2. This TCR was sampled from a woman aged 25 to 45 in good health and CMV-seropositive. The bases are TGTGCCAGCAGCCTGACTAGCGGGGGCAATGAGCAGTTCTTC. The encoded protein is CASSLTSGGNEQFF.